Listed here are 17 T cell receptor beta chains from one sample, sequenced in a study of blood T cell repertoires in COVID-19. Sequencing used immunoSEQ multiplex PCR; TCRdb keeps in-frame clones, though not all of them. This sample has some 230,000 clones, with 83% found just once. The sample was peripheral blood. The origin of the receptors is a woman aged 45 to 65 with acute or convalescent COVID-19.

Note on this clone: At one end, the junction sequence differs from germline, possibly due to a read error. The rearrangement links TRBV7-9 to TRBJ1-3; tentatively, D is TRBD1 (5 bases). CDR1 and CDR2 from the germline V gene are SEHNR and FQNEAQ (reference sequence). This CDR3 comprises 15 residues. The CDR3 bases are TGTGCCAGCAGCTTCGATTCTGGGACTGGAGACACCATATATTTT. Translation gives CASSFDSGTGDTIYF.

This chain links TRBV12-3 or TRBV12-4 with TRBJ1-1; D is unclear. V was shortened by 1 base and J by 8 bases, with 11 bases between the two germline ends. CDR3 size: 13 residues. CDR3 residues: CASSLGLAGEAFF. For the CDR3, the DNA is TGTGCCAGCAGTTTAGGGTTGGCGGGAGAAGCTTTCTTT.

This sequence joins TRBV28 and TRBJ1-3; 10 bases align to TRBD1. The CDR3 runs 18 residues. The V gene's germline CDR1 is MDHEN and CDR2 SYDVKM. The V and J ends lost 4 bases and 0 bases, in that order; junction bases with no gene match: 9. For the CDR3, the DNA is TGTGCCAGCAGTTATCCTTGGGACAGGGGCAACTCTGGAAACACCATATATTTT. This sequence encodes CASSYPWDRGNSGNTIYF.

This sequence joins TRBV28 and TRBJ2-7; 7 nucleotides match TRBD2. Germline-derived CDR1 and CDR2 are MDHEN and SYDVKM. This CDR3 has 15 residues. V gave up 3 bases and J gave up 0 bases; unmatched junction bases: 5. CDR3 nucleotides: TGTGCCAGCAGTTTCACTAGCGTAAGCTCCTACGAGCAGTACTTC. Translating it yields CASSFTSVSSYEQYF.

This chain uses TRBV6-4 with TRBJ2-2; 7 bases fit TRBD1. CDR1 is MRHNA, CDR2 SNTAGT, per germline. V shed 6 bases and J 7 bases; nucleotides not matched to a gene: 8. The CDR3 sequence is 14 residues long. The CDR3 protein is CASRAGQANGELFF. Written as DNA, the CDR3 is TGTGCCAGCAGAGCTGGACAGGCGAACGGGGAGCTGTTTTTT.

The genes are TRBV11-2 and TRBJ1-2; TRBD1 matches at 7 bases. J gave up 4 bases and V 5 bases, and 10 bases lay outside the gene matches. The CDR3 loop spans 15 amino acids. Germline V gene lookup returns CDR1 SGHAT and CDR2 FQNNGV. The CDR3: CASSDPGQSPYGYTF. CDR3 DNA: TGTGCCAGCAGCGACCCGGGACAGTCACCCTATGGCTACACCTTC.

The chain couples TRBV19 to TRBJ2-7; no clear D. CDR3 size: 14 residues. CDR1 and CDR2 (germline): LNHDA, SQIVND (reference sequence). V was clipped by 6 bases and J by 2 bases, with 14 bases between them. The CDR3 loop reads CASSSLTVPYEQYF. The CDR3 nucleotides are TGTGCCAGTAGCTCCCTGACTGTTCCCTACGAGCAGTACTTC.

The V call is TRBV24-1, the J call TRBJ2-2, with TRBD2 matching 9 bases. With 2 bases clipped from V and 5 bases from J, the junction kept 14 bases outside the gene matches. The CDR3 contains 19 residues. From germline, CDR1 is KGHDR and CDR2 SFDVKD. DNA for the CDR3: TGTGCCACCAGTGATTATGCGGGAGGGATCCGAACAGGGACCGGGGAGCTGTTTTTT. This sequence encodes CATSDYAGGIRTGTGELFF.

The CDR3 region has the DNA TGTGCCACCAGCAGAGGGGGGACAGGGGATGACTATGGCTACACCTTC. Translation: CATSRGGTGDDYGYTF. The V gene is TRBV15, the J gene TRBJ1-2; the match to TRBD1 covers 10 bases. V trimming: 1 base; J trimming: 3 bases; junction bases outside the gene matches: 5. CDR3 length: 16 residues. The germline V gene encodes CDR1 LNHNV and CDR2 YYDKDF (reference sequence).

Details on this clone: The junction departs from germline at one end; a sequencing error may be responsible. CDR3 amino acids: CASSLPGRGGLAGNF. CDR3 bases: TGTGCCAGCAGTCTACCGGGACGGGGGGGACTAGCGGGGAATTTT. V is TRBV28 and J is TRBJ2-2; 13 positions match TRBD2. This CDR3 is built from 15 residues. Germline V gives CDR1 MDHEN, CDR2 SYDVKM. Full variable domain (remainder filled in from reference TRBV28 and TRBJ2-2): DVKVTQSSRYLVKRTGEKVFLECVQDMDHENMFWYRQDPGLGLRLIYFSYDVKMKEKGDIPEGYSVSREKKERFSLILESASTNQTSMYLCASSLPGRGGLAGNFGEGSRLTVL.

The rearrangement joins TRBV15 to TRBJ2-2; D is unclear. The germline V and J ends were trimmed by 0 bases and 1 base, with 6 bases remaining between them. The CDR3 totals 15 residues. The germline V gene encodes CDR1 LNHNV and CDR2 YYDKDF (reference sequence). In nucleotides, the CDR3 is TGTGCCACCAGCAGAGATGGAGAGAACACCGGGGAGCTGTTTTTT. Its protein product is CATSRDGENTGELFF.

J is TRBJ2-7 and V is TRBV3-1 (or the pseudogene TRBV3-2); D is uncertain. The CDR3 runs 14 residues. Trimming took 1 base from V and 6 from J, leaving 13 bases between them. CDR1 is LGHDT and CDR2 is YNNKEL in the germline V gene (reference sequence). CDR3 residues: CASSQGGSGSEQYF. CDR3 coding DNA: TGTGCCAGCAGCCAAGGAGGATCCGGTAGCGAGCAGTACTTC.

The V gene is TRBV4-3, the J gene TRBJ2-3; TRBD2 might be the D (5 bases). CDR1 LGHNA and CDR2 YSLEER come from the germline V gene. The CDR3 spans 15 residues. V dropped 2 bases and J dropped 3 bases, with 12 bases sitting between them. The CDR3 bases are TGCGCCAGCAGCCAAAACACTCCGGGAACAGATACGCAGTATTTT. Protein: CASSQNTPGTDTQYF.

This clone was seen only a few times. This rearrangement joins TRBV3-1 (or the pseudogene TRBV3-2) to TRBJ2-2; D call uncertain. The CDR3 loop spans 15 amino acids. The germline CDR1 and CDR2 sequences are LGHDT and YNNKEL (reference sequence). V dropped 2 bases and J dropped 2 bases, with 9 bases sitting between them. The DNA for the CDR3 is TGTGCCAGCAGCCAAAGTGGTAGAAACACCGGGGAGCTGTTTTTT. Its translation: CASSQSGRNTGELFF.

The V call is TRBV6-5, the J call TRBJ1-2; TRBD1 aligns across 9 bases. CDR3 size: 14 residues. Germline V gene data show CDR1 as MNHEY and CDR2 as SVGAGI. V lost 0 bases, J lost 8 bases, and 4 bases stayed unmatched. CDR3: CASSYSTGGEGYTF. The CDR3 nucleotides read TGTGCCAGCAGTTACTCGACAGGGGGAGAGGGCTACACCTTC.

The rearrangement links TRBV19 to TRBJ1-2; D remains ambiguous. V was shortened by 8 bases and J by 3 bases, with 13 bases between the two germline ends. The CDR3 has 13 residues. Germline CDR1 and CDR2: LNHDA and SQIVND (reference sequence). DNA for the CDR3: TGTGCCAGTCGGCTCGGGATACACTATGGCTACACCTTC. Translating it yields CASRLGIHYGYTF.

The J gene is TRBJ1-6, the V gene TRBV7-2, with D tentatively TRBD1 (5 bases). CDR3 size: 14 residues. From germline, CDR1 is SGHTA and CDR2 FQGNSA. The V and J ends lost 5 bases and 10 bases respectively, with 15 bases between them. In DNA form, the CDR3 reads TGTGCCAGCAGCCCAGGACAAGTGGGGTCACCCCTCCACTTT. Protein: CASSPGQVGSPLHF.